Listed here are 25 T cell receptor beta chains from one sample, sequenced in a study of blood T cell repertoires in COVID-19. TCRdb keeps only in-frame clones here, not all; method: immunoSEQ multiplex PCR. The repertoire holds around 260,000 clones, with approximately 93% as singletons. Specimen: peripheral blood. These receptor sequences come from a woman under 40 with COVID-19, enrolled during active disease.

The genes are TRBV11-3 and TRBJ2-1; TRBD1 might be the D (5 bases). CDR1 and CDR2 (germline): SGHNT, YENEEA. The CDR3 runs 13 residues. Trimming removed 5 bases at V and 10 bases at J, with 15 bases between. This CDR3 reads CASSVDSLGEQFF. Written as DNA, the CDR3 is TGTGCCAGCAGCGTCGACAGTTTGGGGGAGCAGTTCTTC.

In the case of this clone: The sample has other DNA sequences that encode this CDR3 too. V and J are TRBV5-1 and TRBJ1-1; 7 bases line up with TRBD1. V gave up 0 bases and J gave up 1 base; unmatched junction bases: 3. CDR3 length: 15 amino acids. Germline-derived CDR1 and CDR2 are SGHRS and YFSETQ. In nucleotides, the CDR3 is TGCGCCAGCAGCTTGGGACAGGGACGGAACACTGAAGCTTTCTTT. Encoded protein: CASSLGQGRNTEAFF.

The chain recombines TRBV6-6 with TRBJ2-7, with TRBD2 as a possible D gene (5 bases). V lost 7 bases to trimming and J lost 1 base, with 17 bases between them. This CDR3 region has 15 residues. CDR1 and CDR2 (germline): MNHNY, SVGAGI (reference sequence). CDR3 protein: CASTVDPTGSYEQYF. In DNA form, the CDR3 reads TGTGCCAGCACCGTGGACCCGACGGGGTCCTACGAGCAGTACTTC.

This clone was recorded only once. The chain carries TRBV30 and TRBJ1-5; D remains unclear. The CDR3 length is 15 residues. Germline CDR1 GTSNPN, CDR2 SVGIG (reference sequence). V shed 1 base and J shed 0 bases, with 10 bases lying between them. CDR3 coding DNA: TGTGCCTGGAGTGCGTCAGTTTTTAGCAATCAGCCCCAGCATTTT. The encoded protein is CAWSASVFSNQPQHF.

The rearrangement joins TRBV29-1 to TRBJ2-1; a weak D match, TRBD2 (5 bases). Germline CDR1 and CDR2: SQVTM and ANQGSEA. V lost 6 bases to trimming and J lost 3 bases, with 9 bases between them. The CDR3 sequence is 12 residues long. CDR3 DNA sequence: TGCAGCGTGGCCGGAGGCTACAATGAGCAGTTCTTC. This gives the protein CSVAGGYNEQFF.

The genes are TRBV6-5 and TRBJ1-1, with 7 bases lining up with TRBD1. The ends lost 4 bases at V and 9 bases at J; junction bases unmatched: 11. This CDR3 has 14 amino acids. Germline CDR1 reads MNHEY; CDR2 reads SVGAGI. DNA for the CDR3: TGTGCCAGCAGTTTTGACCCAAGTAGGGGGCAAGCTTTCTTT. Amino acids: CASSFDPSRGQAFF.

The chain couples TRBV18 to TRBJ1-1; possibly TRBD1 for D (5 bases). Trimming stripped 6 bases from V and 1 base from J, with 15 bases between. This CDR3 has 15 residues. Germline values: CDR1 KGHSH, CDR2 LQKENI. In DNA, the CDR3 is TGTGCCAGCTCCCCCATGCAGACAGAGAACACTGAAGCTTTCTTT. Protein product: CASSPMQTENTEAFF. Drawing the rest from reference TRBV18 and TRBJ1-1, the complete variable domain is NAGVMQNPRHLVRRRGQEARLRCSPMKGHSHVYWYRQLPEEGLKFMVYLQKENIIDESGMPKERFSAEFPKEGPSILRIQQVVRGDSAAYFCASSPMQTENTEAFFGQGTRLTVV.

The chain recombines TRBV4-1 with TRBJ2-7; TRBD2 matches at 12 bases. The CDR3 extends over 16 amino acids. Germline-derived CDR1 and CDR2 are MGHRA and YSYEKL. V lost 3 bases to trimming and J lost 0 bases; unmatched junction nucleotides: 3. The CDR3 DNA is TGCGCCAGCAGCCACCCGGGACTAGCGGGCTCCTACGAGCAGTACTTC. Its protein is CASSHPGLAGSYEQYF.

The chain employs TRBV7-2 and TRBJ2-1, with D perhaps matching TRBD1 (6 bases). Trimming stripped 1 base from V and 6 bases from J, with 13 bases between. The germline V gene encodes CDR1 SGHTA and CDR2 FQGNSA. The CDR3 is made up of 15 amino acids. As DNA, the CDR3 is TGTGCCAGCAGCTTAGACAGGGTCAAGGGCAATGAGCAGTTCTTC. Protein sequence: CASSLDRVKGNEQFF.

CDR3 sequence: CASSPGTSADTQYF. The CDR3 DNA is TGTGCCAGCAGCCCAGGGACTAGCGCAGATACGCAGTATTTT. This sequence joins TRBV11-3 and TRBJ2-3, with 10 bases lining up with TRBD2. Germline CDR1 reads SGHNT; CDR2 reads YENEEA. The V segment lost 5 bases and the J segment 4 bases; nucleotides outside the gene matches: 3. This CDR3 is built from 14 residues.

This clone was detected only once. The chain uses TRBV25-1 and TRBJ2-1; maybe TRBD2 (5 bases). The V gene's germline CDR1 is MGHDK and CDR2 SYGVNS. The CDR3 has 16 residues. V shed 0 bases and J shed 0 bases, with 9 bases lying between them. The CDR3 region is CASSEYGSSSYNEQFF. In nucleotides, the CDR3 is TGTGCCAGCAGTGAATATGGGAGTAGCTCCTACAATGAGCAGTTCTTC.

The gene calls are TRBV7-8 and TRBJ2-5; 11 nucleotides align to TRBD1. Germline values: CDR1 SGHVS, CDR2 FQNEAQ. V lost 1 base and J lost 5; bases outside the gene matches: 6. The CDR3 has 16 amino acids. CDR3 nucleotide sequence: TGTGCCAGCAGCTTAGAGAGGGACAGGGGGTCTGAGACCCAGTACTTC. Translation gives CASSLERDRGSETQYF.

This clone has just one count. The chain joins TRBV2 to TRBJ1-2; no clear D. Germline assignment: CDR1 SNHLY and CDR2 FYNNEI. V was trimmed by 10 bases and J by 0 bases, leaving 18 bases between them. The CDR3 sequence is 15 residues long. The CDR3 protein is CATTPEASPNYGYTF. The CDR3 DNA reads TGTGCCACCACGCCAGAGGCGTCTCCTAACTATGGCTACACCTTC.

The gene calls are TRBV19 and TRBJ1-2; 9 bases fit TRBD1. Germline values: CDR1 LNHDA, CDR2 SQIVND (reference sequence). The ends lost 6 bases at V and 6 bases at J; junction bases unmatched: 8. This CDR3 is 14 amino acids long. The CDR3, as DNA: TGTGCCAGTAGACCTTCCGGGACAGGGCATGGCTACACCTTC. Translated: CASRPSGTGHGYTF.

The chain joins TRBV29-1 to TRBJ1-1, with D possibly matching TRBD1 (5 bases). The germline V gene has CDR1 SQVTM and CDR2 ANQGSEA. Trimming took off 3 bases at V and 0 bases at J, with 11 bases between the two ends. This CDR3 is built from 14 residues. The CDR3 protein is CSVEERGVNTEAFF. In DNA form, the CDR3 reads TGCAGCGTTGAGGAACGGGGGGTGAACACTGAAGCTTTCTTT.

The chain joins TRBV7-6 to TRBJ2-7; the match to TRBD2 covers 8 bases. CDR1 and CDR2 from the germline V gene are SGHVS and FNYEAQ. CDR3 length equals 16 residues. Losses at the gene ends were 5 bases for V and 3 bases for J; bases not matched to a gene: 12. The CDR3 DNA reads TGTGCCAGCAGCGCCACATTTAGCGGGACCGGCTACGAGCAGTACTTC. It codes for CASSATFSGTGYEQYF. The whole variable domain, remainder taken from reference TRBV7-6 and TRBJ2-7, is GAGVSQSPRYKVTKRGQDVALRCDPISGHVSLYWYRQALGQGPEFLTYFNYEAQQDKSGLPNDRFSAERPEGSISTLTIQRTEQRDSAMYRCASSATFSGTGYEQYFGPGTRLTVT.

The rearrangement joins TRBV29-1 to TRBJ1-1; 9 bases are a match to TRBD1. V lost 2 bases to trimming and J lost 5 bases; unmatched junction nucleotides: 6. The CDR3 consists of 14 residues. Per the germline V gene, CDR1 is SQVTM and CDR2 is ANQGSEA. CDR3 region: CSVEFGTGSTEAFF. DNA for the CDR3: TGCAGCGTTGAATTTGGGACAGGGTCAACTGAAGCTTTCTTT. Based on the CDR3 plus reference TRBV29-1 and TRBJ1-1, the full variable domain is SAVISQKPSRDICQRGTSLTIQCQVDSQVTMMFWYRQQPGQSLTLIATANQGSEATYESGFVIDKFPISRPNLTFSTLTVSNMSPEDSSIYLCSVEFGTGSTEAFFGQGTRLTVV.

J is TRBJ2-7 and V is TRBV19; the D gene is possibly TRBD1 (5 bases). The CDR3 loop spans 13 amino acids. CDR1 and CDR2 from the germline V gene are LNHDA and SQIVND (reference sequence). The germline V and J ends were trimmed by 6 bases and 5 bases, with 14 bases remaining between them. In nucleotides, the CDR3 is TGTGCCAGTAGCCCTCAGGGTACCGACGAGCAGTACTTC. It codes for CASSPQGTDEQYF.

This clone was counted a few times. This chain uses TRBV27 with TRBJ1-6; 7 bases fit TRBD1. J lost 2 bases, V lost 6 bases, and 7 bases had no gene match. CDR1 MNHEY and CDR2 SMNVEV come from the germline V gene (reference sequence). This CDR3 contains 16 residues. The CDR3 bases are TGTGCCAGCAGGGGCAGGGGGATAACCTATAATTCACCCCTCCACTTT. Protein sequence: CASRGRGITYNSPLHF.

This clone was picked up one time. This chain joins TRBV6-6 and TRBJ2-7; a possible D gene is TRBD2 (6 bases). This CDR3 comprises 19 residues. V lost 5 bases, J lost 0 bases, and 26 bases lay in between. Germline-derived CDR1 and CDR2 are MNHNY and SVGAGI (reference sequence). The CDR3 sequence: CASSPPLRGVGEDSYEQYF. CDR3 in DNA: TGTGCCAGCAGTCCACCTCTGCGGGGTGTTGGGGAGGACTCCTACGAGCAGTACTTC.

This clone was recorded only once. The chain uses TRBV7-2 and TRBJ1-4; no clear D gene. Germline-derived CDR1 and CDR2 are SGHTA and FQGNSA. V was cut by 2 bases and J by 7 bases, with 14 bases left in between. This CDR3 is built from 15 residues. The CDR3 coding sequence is TGTGCCAGCAGCTTAAACACAAACCGGGGTGAAAAACTGTTTTTT. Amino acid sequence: CASSLNTNRGEKLFF.

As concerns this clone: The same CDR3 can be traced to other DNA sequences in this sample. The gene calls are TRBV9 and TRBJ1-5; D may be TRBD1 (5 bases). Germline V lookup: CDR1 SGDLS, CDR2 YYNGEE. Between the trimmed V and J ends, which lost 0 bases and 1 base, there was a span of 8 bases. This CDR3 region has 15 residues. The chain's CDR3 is CASSVGQGSNQPQHF. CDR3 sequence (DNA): TGTGCCAGCAGCGTAGGCCAGGGAAGCAATCAGCCCCAGCATTTT.

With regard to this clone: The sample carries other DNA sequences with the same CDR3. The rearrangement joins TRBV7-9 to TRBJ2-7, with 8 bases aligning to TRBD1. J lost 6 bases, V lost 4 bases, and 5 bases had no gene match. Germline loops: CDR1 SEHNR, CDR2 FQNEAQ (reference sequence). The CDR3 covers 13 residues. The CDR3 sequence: CASSSTGVGEQYF. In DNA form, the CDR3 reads TGTGCCAGCAGCTCGACAGGGGTGGGCGAGCAGTACTTC.

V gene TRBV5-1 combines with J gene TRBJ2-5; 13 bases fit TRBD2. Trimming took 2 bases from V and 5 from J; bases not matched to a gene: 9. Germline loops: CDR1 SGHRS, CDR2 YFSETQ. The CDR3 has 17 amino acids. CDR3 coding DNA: TGCGCCAGCAGCTTCCCTTGGACTAGCGGGAGTTCGGAGACCCAGTACTTC. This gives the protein CASSFPWTSGSSETQYF.

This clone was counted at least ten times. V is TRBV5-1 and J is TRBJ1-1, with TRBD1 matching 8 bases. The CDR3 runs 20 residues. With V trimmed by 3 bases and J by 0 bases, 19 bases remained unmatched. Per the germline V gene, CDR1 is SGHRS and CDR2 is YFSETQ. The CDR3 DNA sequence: TGCGCCAGCAGCTCTATTCAGGGGGCGATTTTGGACTACCTGAACACTGAAGCTTTCTTT. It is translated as CASSSIQGAILDYLNTEAFF.